These 32 T cell receptor beta chains came from one sample sequenced in a study of a mutant IDH1 vaccine in newly diagnosed glioma. Data came from immunoSEQ multiplex PCR; TCRdb stores just in-frame clones and leaves some out. The sample holds about 26,000 clones; 79% are singletons and the top ten take around 7.2%. Stated time point: week 5, during vaccination. Each vaccine dose was 300 ug of mutant IDH1 20-mer peptide, with topical imiquimod. For these receptors, no antigen is known. The material sequenced was PBMCs, taken from a glioma patient whose treatment included an IDH1 peptide vaccine. The receptors were gathered from a man aged 40-49 years with glioma. Some clones in this sample may be carry-over from other donors' samples.

The CDR3 DNA reads TGTGCCACGACAGGGCTCTTTGACACAGATACGCAGTATTTT. It translates to CATTGLFDTDTQYF. The chain uses TRBV19 and TRBJ2-3, with TRBD1 matching over 7 bases. From germline, CDR1 is LNHDA and CDR2 SQIVND (reference sequence). The CDR3 covers 14 residues. Germline trimming cut 10 bases from V and 2 bases from J; bases unmatched to any gene: 9.

This clone was counted a single time. The V gene is TRBV7-9, the J gene TRBJ2-7; the D gene could be TRBD1 or TRBD2 (5 bases each). CDR3 size: 15 residues. Germline V lookup: CDR1 SEHNR, CDR2 FQNEAQ (reference sequence). With 8 bases removed from V and 3 bases from J, the gap between germline ends came to 20 bases. The DNA of the CDR3 is TGTGCCAGCGGTGGAGCGGTTCTTGGGGGCTACGAGCAGTACTTC. The encoded protein is CASGGAVLGGYEQYF. Drawing the rest from reference TRBV7-9 and TRBJ2-7, the complete variable domain is DTGVSQNPRHKITKRGQNVTFRCDPISEHNRLYWYRQTLGQGPEFLTYFQNEAQLEKSRLLSDRFSAERPKGSFSTLEIQRTEQGDSAMYLCASGGAVLGGYEQYFGPGTRLTVT.

This sequence joins TRBV2 and TRBJ2-5; a possible D gene is TRBD2 (5 bases). V lost 3 bases to trimming and J lost 4 bases, with 18 bases between them. The CDR3 covers 16 residues. CDR1 SNHLY and CDR2 FYNNEI come from the germline V gene. The CDR3 DNA follows: TGTGCCAGCAGTGAGCCGGCTAGCCGTGGAGGAGAGACCCAGTACTTC. Its translation is CASSEPASRGGETQYF.

The chain carries TRBV5-8 and TRBJ2-7, with D possibly TRBD2 on 6 matching bases. With 3 bases removed from V and 7 bases from J, the gap between germline ends came to 17 bases. The CDR3 extends over 14 amino acids. In germline, CDR1 is SGHTS, CDR2 YDEGEE. The CDR3 DNA reads as TGTGCCAGCAGCTCCATCGGGGGAGTATCGGAGCAGTACTTC. Protein sequence: CASSSIGGVSEQYF.

This sequence joins TRBV10-3 and TRBJ2-7, with TRBD1 identical over 11 bases. Unmatched junction bases numbered 9, after V lost 2 bases and J lost 0 bases. This CDR3 is 18 amino acids long. Germline assignment: CDR1 ENHRY and CDR2 SYGVKD. CDR3 protein: CAISENGQGAPLSYEQYF. Written as DNA, the CDR3 is TGTGCCATCAGTGAGAATGGACAGGGGGCTCCCCTCTCCTACGAGCAGTACTTC.

This clone turned up a few times. The rearrangement links TRBV5-5 to TRBJ1-5; D is ambiguous. The CDR3 contains 16 residues. Germline loops: CDR1 SGHKS, CDR2 YYEKEE (reference sequence). Trimming removed 1 base at V and 0 bases at J, with 11 bases between. CDR3 protein: CASSLRSVVSNQPQHF. In DNA form, the CDR3 reads TGTGCCAGCAGCTTGCGGTCAGTAGTTAGCAATCAGCCCCAGCATTTT. The variable domain in full, completed from reference TRBV5-5 and TRBJ1-5, reads DAGVTQSPTHLIKTRGQQVTLRCSPISGHKSVSWYQQVLGQGPQFIFQYYEKEERGRGNFPDRFSARQFPNYSSELNVNALLLGDSALYLCASSLRSVVSNQPQHFGDGTRLSIL.

The rearrangement uses TRBV4-1 and TRBJ1-6; possibly TRBD1 for D (6 bases). Germline V gene data show CDR1 as MGHRA and CDR2 as YSYEKL. The CDR3 is 15 amino acids. The V and J ends lost 6 bases and 5 bases respectively, with 14 bases between them. CDR3 DNA: TGCGCCAGCAGGGAACACCACAGGGATAATTCACCCCTCCACTTT. Its translation: CASREHHRDNSPLHF.

The chain employs TRBV10-3 and TRBJ2-3; D is ambiguous. Trimming pared 2 bases from V and 0 bases from J, leaving 6 bases between. This CDR3 comprises 14 residues. Germline assignment: CDR1 ENHRY and CDR2 SYGVKD. CDR3 nucleotide sequence: TGTGCCATCAGTGAGATGGGGAGCACAGATACGCAGTATTTT. Translated, it gives CAISEMGSTDTQYF.

This clone has a handful of counts. Here the CDR3 DNA reads TGCGCCAGCAGCCGCCTCGGGACAGGGAACACCGGGGAGCTGTTTTTT. It specifies CASSRLGTGNTGELFF. V and J are TRBV4-3 and TRBJ2-2, with TRBD1 identical over 8 bases. The germline V gene encodes CDR1 LGHNA and CDR2 YSLEER. This CDR3 contains 16 residues. V was pared by 4 bases and J by 1 base, with 5 bases of the junction left unmatched.

This sequence joins TRBV10-2 and TRBJ2-7; no firm D call. Germline loops: CDR1 WSHSY, CDR2 SAAADI. V lost 2 bases to trimming and J lost 1 base, with 6 bases between them. The CDR3 consists of 13 residues. The CDR3 DNA follows: TGCGCCAGCAGTGAGAGAAGGTCCTACGAGCAGTACTTC. It specifies CASSERRSYEQYF.

This clone has only one observation. This chain joins TRBV27 and TRBJ1-2, with TRBD1 identical over 11 bases. The CDR3 consists of 16 residues. The germline CDR1 and CDR2 sequences are MNHEY and SMNVEV (reference sequence). With 3 bases clipped from V and 8 bases from J, the junction kept 11 bases outside the gene matches. The CDR3 protein is CASSLIRTGGARGYTF. CDR3 DNA sequence: TGTGCCAGCAGTTTGATTCGGACAGGGGGCGCGAGGGGCTACACCTTC.

The J gene is TRBJ1-2, the V gene TRBV28; possibly TRBD1 for D (6 bases). Germline V gene lookup returns CDR1 MDHEN and CDR2 SYDVKM. The CDR3 has 17 residues. Trimming pared 5 bases from V and 0 bases from J, leaving 19 bases between. CDR3 amino acids: CASSPFAGAIANYGYTF. The CDR3 region has the DNA TGTGCCAGCAGTCCCTTTGCGGGGGCGATAGCTAACTATGGCTACACCTTC.

The count of this clone is one. The chain has TRBV7-2 and TRBJ1-5; D gene unclear. This CDR3 spans 13 amino acids. Germline V lookup: CDR1 SGHTA, CDR2 FQGNSA. Trimming stripped 1 base from V and 11 bases from J, with 12 bases between. CDR3 region: CASSLERATAQHF. CDR3 in DNA: TGTGCCAGCAGCTTAGAACGGGCCACGGCCCAGCATTTT.

J is TRBJ1-1 and V is TRBV19; D might be TRBD1 (5 bases). The V end was cut by 6 bases, the J end by 3 bases, with 11 bases between. Per the germline V gene, CDR1 is LNHDA and CDR2 is SQIVND (reference sequence). CDR3 length: 13 amino acids. CDR3 DNA sequence: TGTGCCAGTAGCGAGGGGCTAGACACTGAAGCTTTCTTT. Its protein product is CASSEGLDTEAFF.

The V and J genes are TRBV29-1 and TRBJ2-5; TRBD1 might be the D (5 bases). Between the trimmed V and J ends, which lost 7 bases and 9 bases, there was a span of 18 bases. The CDR3 sequence is 12 residues long. Germline CDR1 and CDR2: SQVTM and ANQGSEA. The CDR3 sequence: CSGSDRGRAQYF. CDR3 DNA sequence: TGCAGCGGGAGTGACAGAGGTCGGGCCCAGTACTTC.

The V and J genes are TRBV12-5 and TRBJ1-5; D is uncertain. The germline V gene encodes CDR1 LGHNT and CDR2 FRNRAP. The V end lost 5 bases, the J end lost 0 bases, and 20 bases lay between the germline ends. The CDR3 runs 18 residues. The CDR3 coding sequence is TGTGCTAGTGGTCTCGGTCAGGTCGAGTATCATAGCAATCAGCCCCAGCATTTT. It specifies CASGLGQVEYHSNQPQHF.

This clone was seen just once. The chain employs TRBV5-4 and TRBJ2-7, with TRBD2 matching 7 bases. Per the germline V gene, CDR1 is SGHNT and CDR2 is YYREEE (reference sequence). CDR3 size: 14 residues. The V and J ends lost 5 bases and 6 bases, in that order; junction bases with no gene match: 11. CDR3 protein: CASRPGEGLVEQYF. CDR3 nucleotides: TGTGCCAGCAGACCCGGGGAGGGTCTCGTCGAGCAGTACTTC.

The V call is TRBV5-5, the J call TRBJ2-3; D is unclear. Germline V gene data show CDR1 as SGHKS and CDR2 as YYEKEE (reference sequence). This CDR3 spans 12 amino acids. Trimming removed 5 bases at V and 1 base at J, with 5 bases between. DNA of the CDR3: TGTGCCAGCAGTCCCCGCACAGATACGCAGTATTTT. Protein product: CASSPRTDTQYF.

The chain is built from TRBV27 and TRBJ1-5; D call uncertain. The germline V gene has CDR1 MNHEY and CDR2 SMNVEV (reference sequence). Trimming stripped 5 bases from V and 4 bases from J, with 18 bases between. This CDR3 region has 16 residues. The CDR3 DNA sequence: TGTGCCAGCAGTCCCGCCGTTGGCAGTCTTAATCAGCCCCAGCATTTT. Its protein product is CASSPAVGSLNQPQHF.

V usage is TRBV5-1 and J usage is TRBJ2-7; perhaps TRBD1 as D (5 bases). The CDR3 runs 14 residues. Per germline, CDR1 SGHRS and CDR2 YFSETQ. V was clipped by 1 base and J by 4 bases, with 12 bases between them. The CDR3 nucleotides read TGCGCCAGCAGCTTGTATCCAGGGAATTACGAGCAGTACTTC. It specifies CASSLYPGNYEQYF.

The chain links TRBV5-1 to TRBJ1-2; TRBD1 matches 10 bases. This CDR3 contains 13 residues. Germline V gene lookup returns CDR1 SGHRS and CDR2 YFSETQ. The ends lost 6 bases at V and 8 bases at J; junction bases unmatched: 7. CDR3 residues: CASTKGQGHGYTF. The CDR3 bases are TGCGCCAGCACCAAGGGACAGGGGCACGGCTACACCTTC.

Only a few counts were recorded for this clone. V usage is TRBV2 and J usage is TRBJ2-1; 11 bases align to TRBD2. From germline, CDR1 is SNHLY and CDR2 FYNNEI. With V trimmed by 4 bases and J by 12 bases, 2 bases remained unmatched. This CDR3 spans 12 amino acids. The CDR3 DNA reads as TGTGCCAGCAGTGTAGCGGGGGGGGTGCAGTTCTTC. Protein sequence: CASSVAGGVQFF.

The chain is built from TRBV6-6 and TRBJ1-2; 7 bases agree with TRBD1. CDR1 MNHNY and CDR2 SVGAGI come from the germline V gene (reference sequence). The length of the CDR3 is 16 residues. V dropped 5 bases and J dropped 8; count of bases not matched to a gene: 17. This CDR3 reads CASSKPPMGQSQGYTF. CDR3 in DNA: TGTGCCAGCAGTAAACCGCCGATGGGACAGTCTCAAGGCTACACCTTC.

J is TRBJ2-3 and V is TRBV5-4; D is uncertain. CDR1 SGHNT and CDR2 YYREEE come from the germline V gene (reference sequence). This CDR3 region has 16 residues. V lost 1 base to trimming and J lost 0 bases, with 12 bases between them. The CDR3 region is CASSLQSVSSTDTQYF. CDR3 sequence (DNA): TGTGCCAGCAGCTTGCAGTCTGTCAGTAGCACAGATACGCAGTATTTT. Together with reference TRBV5-4 and TRBJ2-3, the CDR3 gives the full variable domain: ETGVTQSPTHLIKTRGQQVTLRCSSQSGHNTVSWYQQALGQGPQFIFQYYREEENGRGNFPPRFSGLQFPNYSSELNVNALELDDSALYLCASSLQSVSSTDTQYFGPGTRLTVL.

With respect to this clone: This sample includes further DNA sequences coding for the same CDR3. V and J are TRBV7-3 and TRBJ1-1; D gene uncertain. Trimming removed 3 bases at V and 3 bases at J, with 5 bases between. CDR3 length: 12 amino acids. Germline V CDR1 and CDR2: SGHTA, FQGTGA. The CDR3 sequence: CASSFSYTEAFF. CDR3 sequence (DNA): TGTGCCAGCAGCTTCAGTTACACTGAAGCTTTCTTT.

This clone was seen a handful of times. The gene calls are TRBV2 and TRBJ1-5; D is undetermined. CDR3 length equals 13 residues. With 0 bases removed from V and 6 bases from J, the gap between germline ends came to 6 bases. Germline V CDR1 and CDR2: SNHLY, FYNNEI. CDR3 sequence: CASSEARGQPQHF. The CDR3 DNA sequence: TGTGCCAGCAGTGAAGCGCGTGGTCAGCCCCAGCATTTT.

This chain connects TRBV5-4 to TRBJ2-3, with 11 positions matching TRBD2. Trimming took 2 bases from V and 5 from J; bases not matched to a gene: 4. Germline V gene sequence: CDR1 SGHNT, CDR2 YYREEE (reference sequence). The CDR3 is 15 residues long. The CDR3 nucleotides read TGTGCCAGCAGCTTTAGCGGGGGGGCGGGAGATACGCAGTATTTT. It codes for CASSFSGGAGDTQYF.

The count of this clone is one. The V gene is TRBV15, the J gene TRBJ2-7, with D hard to call. Germline V CDR1 and CDR2: LNHNV, YYDKDF (reference sequence). V gave up 1 base and J gave up 6 bases, with 7 bases separating them. The CDR3 is 12 residues long. The CDR3 protein is CATSRAHSEQYF. The CDR3, as DNA: TGTGCCACCAGCAGAGCCCATTCCGAGCAGTACTTC.

V gene TRBV5-4 combines with J gene TRBJ1-6; no firm D call. The CDR3 extends over 16 amino acids. Germline V lookup: CDR1 SGHNT, CDR2 YYREEE (reference sequence). V lost 5 bases, J lost 7 bases, and 19 bases lay in between. CDR3 sequence reads: CASSSGTPILNSPLHF. The CDR3 DNA reads as TGTGCCAGCAGTTCTGGAACTCCTATACTGAATTCACCCCTCCACTTT.

The chain uses TRBV27 and TRBJ2-7, with TRBD2 identical over 11 bases. After removal of 6 bases from V and 6 bases from J, the junction contained 10 bases not matched to a gene. The CDR3 is made up of 15 amino acids. The V gene's germline CDR1 is MNHEY and CDR2 SMNVEV (reference sequence). The CDR3: CASSRISGGASEQYF. As DNA, the CDR3 is TGTGCCAGCAGCCGGATTAGCGGGGGGGCGTCCGAGCAGTACTTC.

This chain links TRBV4-2 with TRBJ2-2; D gene unclear. This CDR3 is built from 15 residues. With 2 bases removed from V and 0 bases from J, the gap between germline ends came to 7 bases. Germline values: CDR1 LGHNA, CDR2 YNFKEQ. CDR3 DNA sequence: TGTGCCAGCAGCCAAAGCCTAGCGAACACCGGGGAGCTGTTTTTT. Residues: CASSQSLANTGELFF.

This chain links TRBV5-1 with TRBJ2-3; TRBD2 aligns across 8 bases. Germline V gene lookup returns CDR1 SGHRS and CDR2 YFSETQ. V shed 4 bases, J shed 2 bases, and the junction held 3 bases outside the gene matches. The CDR3 consists of 14 residues. The CDR3 bases are TGCGCCAGCAGCATAGCGGGGTTCACAGATACGCAGTATTTT. Amino acids: CASSIAGFTDTQYF.